Included here is one T cell receptor (beta chain) sequence, with context. The PCR ran on 60 Vbeta and 13 Jbeta primers. Libraries were prepared by immunoSEQ multiplex PCR; TCRdb keeps only in-frame clonotypes and omits some of them. The sample lists some 160,000 clones; around 77% were seen once. The V segment lost 10 bases and the J segment 2 bases; nucleotides outside the gene matches: 3. This CDR3 is 12 amino acids long. Germline CDR1 MDHEN, CDR2 SYDVKM. The source of the sample is a study of cytomegalovirus exposure and HLA in healthy donors. The V call is TRBV28, the J call TRBJ2-7; 9 bases line up with TRBD2. Specimen: PBMCs. This TCR came from a woman aged 30 to 39 in good health and CMV-seronegative. The CDR3 DNA reads as TGTGCCACCGCTAGCGGGGCCTACGAGCAGTACTTC. It yields the protein CATASGAYEQYF. Drawing the rest from reference TRBV28 and TRBJ2-7, the complete variable domain is DVKVTQSSRYLVKRTGEKVFLECVQDMDHENMFWYRQDPGLGLRLIYFSYDVKMKEKGDIPEGYSVSREKKERFSLILESASTNQTSMYLCATASGAYEQYFGPGTRLTVT.